The T cell receptor (beta chain) described here comes from a study of OX40 agonist ivuxolimab in advanced cancers. Study details: An agonistic human IgG2 monoclonal antibody against OX40 (CD134) was given.

The CDR3 totals 13 residues. Germline CDR1 is SGHVS and CDR2 is FNYEAQ. Trimming cost V 1 base and J 1 base, with 1 base left between them. Regarding the study as a whole: Clones of CD4+ and CD8+ blood T cells grew by week 6 at doses of 0.1 to 3.0 mg/kg.

This clone appeared a few times. Its target is unknown. Clones were sequenced by immunoSEQ multiplex PCR, and TCRdb holds only the in-frame ones, with some missing. Of 60,000 to 70,000 clones in the sample, nearly 90% were seen once. The sequence derives from an adult with an advanced solid tumor such as melanoma, head and neck, liver or kidney cancer. The sequencing used CD4+ or CD8+ T cells sorted from blood, collected in a trial of the OX40 agonist ivuxolimab. The J gene is TRBJ2-2, the V gene TRBV7-6; D remains ambiguous. Written as DNA, the CDR3 is TGTGCCAGCAGCTTAGGGAACACCGGGGAGCTGTTTTTT. Translation: CASSLGNTGELFF.